This passage covers 19 T cell receptor beta chains from one sample sequenced in a study of T-cell reconstitution after alpha-beta-depleted transplantation in children. Unique molecular identifiers were incorporated during preparation of the TCRbeta library. In TCRdb, the PCR reads were re-called with MiXCR into one record per CDR3 protein. The top ten hold about 30% of the sample, which has 440,000 or so distinct CDR3 sequences, 43% seen once. This specimen consisted of PBMCs, obtained before TCRalphabeta/CD19-depleted stem cell transplant. Receptor source: a girl aged 2-10 years with aplastic anemia, due to receive a stem cell transplant.

Written as DNA, the CDR3 is TGTGCCAGCAGTCGGGGCGTCCCGGCTTATCCCTACGAGCAGTACTTC. Protein product: CASSRGVPAYPYEQYF. This rearrangement joins TRBV28 to TRBJ2-7, with D perhaps matching TRBD1 or TRBD2 (5 bases each). CDR3 size: 16 residues. CDR1 is MDHEN and CDR2 is SYDVKM in the germline V gene. Trimming removed 5 bases at V and 2 bases at J, with 19 bases between. The full variable domain, with the rest looked up from reference TRBV28 and TRBJ2-7, is DVKVTQSSRYLVKRTGEKVFLECVQDMDHENMFWYRQDPGLGLRLIYFSYDVKMKEKGDIPEGYSVSREKKERFSLILESASTNQTSMYLCASSRGVPAYPYEQYFGPGTRLTVT.

The table lists this clonotype with a count of one. The CDR3 loop is CASASQGTHQPQHF. In DNA, the CDR3 is TGTGCCAGCGCGTCCCAGGGGACCCATCAGCCCCAGCATTTT. The rearrangement joins TRBV27 to TRBJ1-5; perhaps TRBD1 as D (6 bases). Germline V gives CDR1 MNHEY, CDR2 SMNVEV (reference sequence). This CDR3 has 14 amino acids. V shed 8 bases and J shed 5 bases, with 16 bases lying between them.

The chain carries TRBV12-3 or TRBV12-4 and TRBJ1-3, with a possible D match to TRBD1 (5 bases). The CDR3 spans 13 residues. V lost 7 bases and J 7 bases, leaving 14 bases between the germline ends. CDR3 protein: CASTTGLGNTIYF. The CDR3 nucleotides are TGTGCCAGCACTACAGGTCTCGGGAACACCATATATTTT.

V usage is TRBV5-1 and J usage is TRBJ1-5; D gene unclear. Germline values: CDR1 SGHRS, CDR2 YFSETQ. V was cut by 1 base and J by 5 bases, with 13 bases left in between. This CDR3 is 15 amino acids long. CDR3 DNA sequence: TGCGCCAGCAGCTTGTCCGGGAGTATGGATCAGCCCCAGCATTTT. This sequence encodes CASSLSGSMDQPQHF.

This clonotype was picked up many times. V is TRBV10-1 and J is TRBJ2-1; possibly TRBD2 for D (5 bases). Between the trimmed V and J ends, which lost 2 bases and 0 bases, there was a span of 11 bases. Germline assignment: CDR1 WNHNN and CDR2 SYGVQD (reference sequence). CDR3 length: 16 amino acids. CDR3 sequence: CASSEESGASYNEQFF. The CDR3 DNA reads as TGCGCCAGCAGTGAGGAGAGCGGAGCCTCCTACAATGAGCAGTTCTTC.

This clonotype showed up just a few times. J is TRBJ2-2 and V is TRBV6-5; no firm D call. Germline loops: CDR1 MNHEY, CDR2 SVGAGI. The CDR3 runs to 16 residues. V was cut by 0 bases and J by 2 bases, with 10 bases left in between. The CDR3 nucleotides are TGTGCCAGCAGTTACTCGAGCCAGGTTAACACCGGGGAGCTGTTTTTT. It specifies CASSYSSQVNTGELFF.

V is TRBV11-2 and J is TRBJ2-1; D is unclear. The length of the CDR3 is 15 residues. V was cut by 1 base and J by 2 bases, with 9 bases left in between. Germline assignment: CDR1 SGHAT and CDR2 FQNNGV. The CDR3 loop reads CASSLGIEAYNEQFF. CDR3 coding DNA: TGTGCCAGCAGCTTAGGTATCGAGGCCTACAATGAGCAGTTCTTC.

This clonotype was observed a single time. The chain combines TRBV6-5 with TRBJ1-2; D unresolved. CDR3 length: 13 residues. CDR1 is MNHEY, CDR2 SVGAGI, per germline. The ends were cut back, 2 bases at V and 1 base at J, with 5 bases in the middle. CDR3 protein: CASSYNGNYGYTF. CDR3 in DNA: TGTGCCAGCAGTTACAACGGTAACTATGGCTACACCTTC.

This clonotype was counted a few times. This chain joins TRBV20-1 and TRBJ1-1; TRBD1 might be the D (5 bases). This CDR3 is built from 13 residues. The V gene's germline CDR1 is DFQATT and CDR2 SNEGSKA (reference sequence). Trimming stripped 6 bases from V and 6 bases from J, with 17 bases between. DNA of the CDR3: TGCAGTGCGCCGCTTTATCGGGGCCCTGAAGCTTTCTTT. Its translation is CSAPLYRGPEAFF.

The genes are TRBV30 and TRBJ1-2; D is unresolved. The CDR3 spans 11 residues. The V end was cut by 2 bases, the J end by 9 bases, with 10 bases between. In germline, CDR1 is GTSNPN, CDR2 SVGIG (reference sequence). The CDR3 DNA follows: TGTGCCTGGAGTCCGGACTTAAGCTACACCTTC. Translated, it gives CAWSPDLSYTF.

This rearrangement joins TRBV5-1 to TRBJ1-4; D is uncertain. The ends were cut back, 2 bases at V and 8 bases at J, with 16 bases in the middle. The CDR3 loop spans 15 amino acids. Germline CDR1 and CDR2: SGHRS and YFSETQ. Written as DNA, the CDR3 is TGCGCCAGCAGCTTTTCGCGGAGAGGTATCGAAAAACTGTTTTTT. Protein: CASSFSRRGIEKLFF. The complete variable domain, with remaining parts taken from reference TRBV5-1 and TRBJ1-4, reads KAGVTQTPRYLIKTRGQQVTLSCSPISGHRSVSWYQQTPGQGLQFLFEYFSETQRNKGNFPGRFSGRQFSNSRSEMNVSTLELGDSALYLCASSFSRRGIEKLFFGSGTQLSVL.

The sample holds many counts of this clonotype. J is TRBJ1-4 and V is TRBV19, with 10 bases aligning to TRBD1. Germline-derived CDR1 and CDR2 are LNHDA and SQIVND (reference sequence). Unmatched junction bases numbered 7, after V lost 3 bases and J lost 3 bases. This CDR3 spans 17 amino acids. CDR3 in amino acids: CASSMPGQGRANEKLFF. CDR3 nucleotide sequence: TGTGCCAGTAGTATGCCGGGACAGGGGCGGGCTAATGAAAAACTGTTTTTT. Full variable domain (remainder filled in from reference TRBV19 and TRBJ1-4): DGGITQSPKYLFRKEGQNVTLSCEQNLNHDAMYWYRQDPGQGLRLIYYSQIVNDFQKGDIAEGYSVSREKKESFPLTVTSAQKNPTAFYLCASSMPGQGRANEKLFFGSGTQLSVL.

This clonotype was observed once. The chain couples TRBV27 to TRBJ2-4; TRBD1 matches at 9 bases. The V and J ends lost 6 bases and 7 bases, in that order; junction bases with no gene match: 10. CDR1 is MNHEY and CDR2 is SMNVEV in the germline V gene (reference sequence). CDR3 size: 15 residues. CDR3 region: CASSHRGLGPNIQYF. The CDR3 DNA reads TGTGCCAGCAGCCACAGGGGGCTGGGGCCGAACATTCAGTACTTC.

The chain carries TRBV15 and TRBJ2-7; D is uncertain. Per germline, CDR1 LNHNV and CDR2 YYDKDF (reference sequence). The ends were cut back, 5 bases at V and 5 bases at J, with 16 bases in the middle. The CDR3 has 14 amino acids. CDR3 nucleotide sequence: TGTGCCACCAGCCGAAGCATGTTTACCCACGAGCAGTACTTC. Translated: CATSRSMFTHEQYF. The full variable domain, in which reference TRBV15 and TRBJ2-7 provide the parts outside the CDR3, is DAMVIQNPRYQVTQFGKPVTLSCSQTLNHNVMYWYQQKSSQAPKLLFHYYDKDFNNEADTPDNFQSRRPNTSFCFLDIRSPGLGDTAMYLCATSRSMFTHEQYFGPGTRLTVT.

This clonotype appeared a single time. V gene TRBV5-6 combines with J gene TRBJ2-7, with TRBD1 matching over 9 bases. The CDR3 covers 14 residues. CDR1 and CDR2 from the germline V gene are SGHDT and YYEEEE. The ends lost 4 bases at V and 5 bases at J; junction bases unmatched: 7. CDR3 sequence (DNA): TGTGCCAGCAGCGGCGGGACAGGGTACCACGAGCAGTACTTC. Protein: CASSGGTGYHEQYF.

Many counts were recorded for this clonotype. The chain recombines TRBV7-4 with TRBJ1-4; D might be TRBD1 (6 bases). CDR1 SGHVT and CDR2 SQSDAQ come from the germline V gene. V lost 6 bases and J lost 13, with 18 bases in between. This CDR3 region has 13 residues. The CDR3 sequence is CASSREAQGILFF. In DNA form, the CDR3 reads TGTGCCAGCAGTCGAGAGGCGCAGGGGATACTGTTTTTT.

This clonotype was detected ten times or more. The rearrangement links TRBV5-1 to TRBJ2-1; 7 nucleotides line up with TRBD2. The CDR3 has 16 residues. The germline V gene encodes CDR1 SGHRS and CDR2 YFSETQ. The trim removed 2 bases at V and 2 bases at J, leaving 7 bases unmatched. The CDR3, as DNA: TGCGCCAGCAGCTTCCCTCGGCTAGCGGCCTACAATGAGCAGTTCTTC. This gives the protein CASSFPRLAAYNEQFF. The entire variable domain, with the rest obtained from reference TRBV5-1 and TRBJ2-1, is as follows: KAGVTQTPRYLIKTRGQQVTLSCSPISGHRSVSWYQQTPGQGLQFLFEYFSETQRNKGNFPGRFSGRQFSNSRSEMNVSTLELGDSALYLCASSFPRLAAYNEQFFGPGTRLTVL.

As regards this clonotype: The junction shows a germline mismatch at one end, possibly a read error. The chain carries TRBV7-7 and TRBJ2-5; D is unclear. Germline V gene lookup returns CDR1 SSHAT and CDR2 FNYEAQ (reference sequence). The CDR3 length is 13 residues. The CDR3: CASSLHPLETQYF. In DNA, the CDR3 is TGTGCTAGCAGCTTGCACCCGCTGGAGACCCAGTACTTC.

This rearrangement joins TRBV5-5 to TRBJ2-3; D call uncertain. The CDR3 sequence is 14 residues long. Germline V gives CDR1 SGHKS, CDR2 YYEKEE (reference sequence). V was shortened by 0 bases and J by 4 bases, with 9 bases between the two germline ends. CDR3 sequence: CASSLDSSADTQYF. For the CDR3, the DNA is TGTGCCAGCAGCTTGGACTCCTCGGCAGATACGCAGTATTTT.